The clone carrying this T cell receptor beta chain was recorded a few times. Antigen specificity is unknown. Using its own MiXCR run on the 5' RACE reads, TCRdb lists one record per CDR3 protein. The sample contains 610,000 or so distinct CDR3 sequences, 9% to 15% of which appear only once. The sample belongs to a study of T cells after yellow fever vaccination. The wider study: Fractions of limited cellularity were prepared by means of SMART-Seq v4 Ultra Low Input. Overall study findings and caveats: Across the CD4 and CD8 compartments, a small share of clonotypes was present in both. Post-booster reappearance was seen for most primary-vaccination clones (roughly 96% CD4, around 88% CD8).

The CDR3 loop spans 17 amino acids. Germline V CDR1 and CDR2: SGHTA, FQGNSA. Between the trimmed V and J ends, which lost 5 bases and 6 bases, there was a span of 22 bases. This chain joins TRBV7-2 and TRBJ2-2, with D tentatively TRBD2 (5 bases). The TCR was taken from a man aged 25-45 years who received the YFV17D yellow fever vaccine. Sequencing was performed on PBMCs, taken on the day of the yellow fever booster vaccination. The CDR3 nucleotides are TGTGCCAGCAGCCCCCTAGGGCGGGTCTCCCTGCCCGGGGAGCTGTTTTTT. Protein: CASSPLGRVSLPGELFF.